A selection of T cell receptor beta chains follows, all from one sample in a study of blood T cells in healthy people across ages. TCRdb re-derived calls from the 5' RACE reads in MiXCR, one entry per CDR3 protein. In the table there are some 940,000 distinct CDR3 sequences, under 35% of which are singletons. A further study also used this sample, focusing on T cells of mothers and their children.

Sequenced input: blood. The source is a woman in her thirties or forties in good health. Both conserved end residues are part of each CDR3. Fields, in order: CDR3 protein, CDR3 DNA, J gene, D gene, V gene, clone size. D genes are given only for firm matches. The listing skips clone size in some rows; elsewhere it reads once, few, many or a size class.

CASRKKQTGSNYGYTF TGTGCCAGCAGGAAAAAGCAAACAGGGTCTAACTATGGCTACACCTTC TRBJ1-2 . TRBV6-5 .
CASSPNRGSTNEKLFF TGTGCCAGCTCGCCTAATCGAGGATCAACTAATGAAAAACTGTTTTTT TRBJ1-4 . TRBV18 few
CASVAGGLFTDEQFF TGTGCCAGCGTGGCAGGGGGGCTTTTTACGGATGAGCAGTTCTTC TRBJ2-1 . TRBV28 .
CASSSHGGTNSYEQYF TGTGCCAGCAGCTCCCATGGAGGGACAAACTCCTACGAGCAGTACTTC TRBJ2-7 . TRBV12-3/TRBV12-4 many
CASSLWIAGVNADTEYF TGTGCCAGCAGTTTATGGATAGCGGGAGTGAACGCAGATACGGAGTATTTT TRBJ2-3 TRBD2 TRBV12-3/TRBV12-4 .
CASSPMGISGNTIYF TGTGCCAGCAGTCCCATGGGGATCTCTGGAAACACCATATATTTT TRBJ1-3 . TRBV12-3/TRBV12-4 .
CSAGTGVAGYTF TGCAGTGCCGGGACAGGGGTTGCCGGCTACACCTTC TRBJ1-2 TRBD1 TRBV20-1 many
CASGPGGDGYTF TGTGCCAGTGGGCCAGGGGGCGATGGCTACACCTTC TRBJ1-2 TRBD1 TRBV19 few
CASSELGTGKIETQYF TGTGCCAGCAGCGAGTTGGGGACAGGGAAGATCGAGACCCAGTACTTC TRBJ2-5 TRBD1 TRBV28 .
CASSQYWGDTQYF TGTGCCAGCAGCCAGTACTGGGGAGATACGCAGTATTTT TRBJ2-3 . TRBV3-1 few
CASSQGVESEQFF TGCGCCAGCAGCCAAGGGGTGGAAAGTGAGCAGTTCTTC TRBJ2-1 . TRBV5-1 few
CSARDGAGRAHGYTF TGCAGTGCTAGAGATGGGGCAGGGCGGGCTCATGGCTACACCTTC TRBJ1-2 . TRBV20-1 .
CASSQEISGTVNPRNTIYF TGCGCCAGCAGCCAGGAAATCTCCGGGACAGTTAACCCTCGGAACACCATATATTTT TRBJ1-3 TRBD1 TRBV4-3 few
CASRRTSADTQYF TGTGCCAGCAGACGGACTAGCGCAGATACGCAGTATTTT TRBJ2-3 TRBD2 TRBV7-3 .
CTSSVAGGPQEAQYF TGTACCAGCAGCGTAGCGGGGGGGCCTCAAGAGGCCCAGTACTTC TRBJ2-7 TRBD2 TRBV9 .
CASSQELVRDWYGYTF TGTGCCAGCAGCCAAGAGTTGGTCAGGGATTGGTATGGCTACACCTTC TRBJ1-2 . TRBV3-1 .
CSAARQITYEQYF TGCAGTGCTGCCCGACAGATTACCTACGAGCAGTACTTC TRBJ2-7 . TRBV20-1 .
CSVAGGRHYGYTF TGCAGCGTCGCTGGGGGGAGACACTATGGCTACACCTTC TRBJ1-2 . TRBV29-1 many
CASSLYGSYNEQYF TGTGCCAGCAGTTTATACGGCTCCTACAATGAGCAGTACTTC TRBJ2-7 . TRBV6-2/TRBV6-3 .
CASSQEVADTQETQYF TGCGCCAGCAGCCAAGAGGTCGCAGATACTCAAGAGACCCAGTACTTC TRBJ2-5 . TRBV4-3 many
CASSLDGDGGGNEQFF TGTGCCAGCAGCTTGGACGGGGATGGGGGTGGCAATGAGCAGTTCTTC TRBJ2-1 . TRBV5-8 .
CASSLVAGANVLTF TGTGCCAGCAGCTTAGTGGCTGGGGCCAACGTCCTGACTTTC TRBJ2-6 . TRBV5-1 many
CSAGGGAFETQYF TGCAGTGCTGGCGGGGGGGCCTTTGAGACCCAGTACTTC TRBJ2-5 TRBD2 TRBV20-1 .
CASSPNPGTASYEQYF TGCGCCAGCAGCCCTAATCCTGGGACAGCCTCCTACGAGCAGTACTTC TRBJ2-7 TRBD1 TRBV5-1 .
CASSGMDIDTGELFF TGTGCCAGCAGCGGGATGGACATAGACACCGGGGAGCTGTTTTTT TRBJ2-2 . TRBV5-4 .
CSARQGSGLLDGYTF TGCAGTGCTAGACAGGGGAGCGGCTTGTTAGATGGCTACACCTTC TRBJ1-2 . TRBV20-1 many
CAVTEAARGSYEQYF TGTGCCGTCACGGAGGCGGCGAGGGGGTCCTACGAGCAGTACTTC TRBJ2-7 . TRBV6-1 .
CASSQGGSPYEQYF TGCGCCAGCAGCCAAGGGGGCAGCCCCTACGAGCAGTACTTC TRBJ2-7 . TRBV4-1 many
CASSPALYSPLHF TGTGCCAGCAGCCCTGCCCTGTATTCACCCCTCCACTTT TRBJ1-6 . TRBV7-2 .
CASSLDRGREQYF TGTGCCAGCAGCTTAGACAGGGGGCGCGAGCAGTACTTC TRBJ2-7 TRBD1 TRBV7-6 medium-sized
CAWDRNEQFF TGTGCCTGGGACCGAAATGAGCAGTTCTTC TRBJ2-1 . TRBV30 few
CASRPGGSLNTGELFF TGCGCCAGCAGGCCCGGGGGCTCACTGAACACCGGGGAGCTGTTTTTT TRBJ2-2 . TRBV5-1 .
CASSSHAGSQPQHF TGTGCCAGCAGCTCACACGCAGGTTCTCAGCCCCAGCATTTT TRBJ1-5 . TRBV3-1 many
CASSRHSGRAKINEQYF TGTGCCAGCAGCCGTCATAGCGGGAGGGCCAAAATAAACGAGCAGTACTTC TRBJ2-7 TRBD2 TRBV7-2 .
CASSAHAGGRRETQYF TGTGCCAGCAGCGCCCACGCGGGGGGGCGCCGAGAGACCCAGTACTTC TRBJ2-5 TRBD2 TRBV9 many
CASSVDRAQYF TGTGCCAGCTCAGTCGACAGGGCGCAGTACTTC TRBJ2-5 TRBD1 TRBV18 .
CACSLGGAYEQYF TGTGCCTGCAGCTTGGGAGGGGCCTACGAGCAGTACTTC TRBJ2-7 TRBD2 TRBV5-5 .
CASSLSQGTPNYEQYF TGTGCCAGCAGCTTATCCCAGGGGACACCGAATTACGAGCAGTACTTC TRBJ2-7 . TRBV7-9 .
CASSQQLGSAEAFF TGCGCCAGCAGCCAACAATTAGGGAGCGCTGAAGCTTTCTTT TRBJ1-1 . TRBV5-1 .
CASSPGGGIDEQYF TGTGCCAGCAGCCCCGGGGGAGGGATCGACGAGCAGTACTTC TRBJ2-7 TRBD2 TRBV9 many
CAIAGQPRETQYF TGTGCCATCGCGGGACAGCCCCGAGAGACCCAGTACTTC TRBJ2-5 . TRBV10-3 once
CASSPRRDRGISYEQYF TGTGCCAGCAGCCCGCGCCGGGACAGGGGAATCTCCTACGAGCAGTACTTC TRBJ2-7 TRBD1 TRBV7-9 .
CASSSGTLANYGYTF TGTGCCAGCAGCTCCGGGACACTCGCTAACTATGGCTACACCTTC TRBJ1-2 . TRBV5-1 many
CASKRRGAGETQYF TGTGCCAGCAAGCGGCGGGGGGCAGGGGAGACCCAGTACTTC TRBJ2-5 TRBD2 TRBV5-6 few
CASYKSGSTDTQYF TGCGCCAGCTACAAGTCAGGTAGCACAGATACGCAGTATTTT TRBJ2-3 . TRBV5-1 .
CASSTRLAGEYEQYF TGTGCCAGCAGTACTCGACTAGCGGGAGAATACGAGCAGTACTTC TRBJ2-7 TRBD2 TRBV28 .
CASSQDPLAGRQETRYF TGCGCCAGCAGCCAAGATCCGCTAGCGGGGCGCCAAGAGACCCGGTACTTC TRBJ2-5 TRBD2 TRBV4-3 .
CSARVVSSTDTQYF TGCAGTGCTAGAGTAGTCAGTAGCACAGATACGCAGTATTTT TRBJ2-3 . TRBV20-1 few
CASSRGLAGTYQETQYF TGTGCCAGCAGCCGGGGACTAGCGGGGACGTACCAAGAGACCCAGTACTTC TRBJ2-5 TRBD2 TRBV4-2 once
CASSLAPRGWETQYF TGTGCCAGCAGCTTAGCGCCCAGGGGGTGGGAGACCCAGTACTTC TRBJ2-5 TRBD1 TRBV7-6 few
CASGRRTDYGYTF TGTGCCAGCGGCCGGAGGACAGATTATGGCTACACCTTC TRBJ1-2 . TRBV2 .
CASSQNDGDYYNEQFF TGTGCCAGCAGCCAAAACGATGGGGACTATTACAATGAGCAGTTCTTC TRBJ2-1 TRBD2 TRBV4-2 .